Below are 30 T cell receptor beta chains sequenced from a single sample in a study of shared clonotypes between healthy human individuals. Assay used: immunoSEQ multiplex PCR; TCRdb lists only in-frame clones, some missing. The sample holds 2 million to 2.5 million clones, nearly 97% seen once. Sequencing used naive CD4+ T cells sorted from blood. Stated subset: CD45RA+ positively selected. These receptors originate from a young man in good health.

This clone was found once. The V call is TRBV2, the J call TRBJ2-2; 11 nucleotides line up with TRBD1. The germline V gene has CDR1 SNHLY and CDR2 FYNNEI. V lost 7 bases, J lost 5 bases, and 3 bases stayed unmatched. The CDR3 consists of 14 residues. The CDR3 region has the DNA TGTGCCAGCACCGGGACAGGGGGAACCGGGGAGCTGTTTTTT. Translating gives CASTGTGGTGELFF. The full variable domain, with the rest looked up from reference TRBV2 and TRBJ2-2, is EPEVTQTPSHQVTQMGQEVILRCVPISNHLYFYWYRQILGQKVEFLVSFYNNEISEKSEIFDDQFSVERPDGSNFTLKIRSTKLEDSAMYFCASTGTGGTGELFFGEGSRLTVL.

Comment on this clone: Its ends do not fully match the called genes, so a read error is possible. V and J are TRBV2 and TRBJ2-4; no clear D gene. The length of the CDR3 is 11 residues. Germline V gene sequence: CDR1 SNHLY, CDR2 FYNNEI. The CDR3 protein is CASRTPGDTSF. DNA of the CDR3: TGTGCCAGCCGAACGCCGGGCGATACATCCTTC.

V usage is TRBV29-1 and J usage is TRBJ1-1; D remains ambiguous. CDR3 length equals 14 residues. The germline gives CDR1 SQVTM, CDR2 ANQGSEA. V lost 6 bases and J 0 bases, leaving 14 bases between the germline ends. CDR3 in amino acids: CSVRPRLMNTEAFF. CDR3 DNA sequence: TGCAGCGTAAGGCCTCGGCTCATGAACACTGAAGCTTTCTTT.

For this clone: The identical CDR3 is also encoded by other nucleotide sequences in the sample. This chain uses TRBV18 with TRBJ2-7; unclear D gene. In germline, CDR1 is KGHSH, CDR2 LQKENI. Trimming left V 0 bases short and J 2 bases short, with 8 bases between. CDR3 length: 14 residues. CDR3 DNA sequence: TGTGCCAGCTCACCACCCCAGGCAGCCTACGAGCAGTACTTC. Translated: CASSPPQAAYEQYF.

The chain couples TRBV2 to TRBJ2-4, with 7 positions matching TRBD1. After removal of 2 bases from V and 0 bases from J, the junction contained 10 bases not matched to a gene. Germline V lookup: CDR1 SNHLY, CDR2 FYNNEI. The CDR3 contains 18 residues. The CDR3 loop is CASSEYARDRTAKNIQYF. DNA of the CDR3: TGTGCCAGCAGTGAATACGCCCGGGACAGAACAGCCAAAAACATTCAGTACTTC. Using reference TRBV2 and TRBJ2-4 for the parts outside the CDR3, the full variable domain is EPEVTQTPSHQVTQMGQEVILRCVPISNHLYFYWYRQILGQKVEFLVSFYNNEISEKSEIFDDQFSVERPDGSNFTLKIRSTKLEDSAMYFCASSEYARDRTAKNIQYFGAGTRLSVL.

The chain employs TRBV6-4 and TRBJ2-2; TRBD1 aligns across 7 bases. The length of the CDR3 is 15 residues. CDR1 MRHNA and CDR2 SNTAGT come from the germline V gene. V lost 6 bases to trimming and J lost 2 bases; unmatched junction nucleotides: 6. CDR3 protein: CASRPDRLNTGELFF. CDR3 sequence (DNA): TGTGCCAGCAGGCCGGACAGGTTAAACACCGGGGAGCTGTTTTTT.

The CDR3 loop is CASSLSLGVYNEQFF. Written as DNA, the CDR3 is TGTGCCAGCAGCCTTTCATTAGGGGTCTACAATGAGCAGTTCTTC. The V and J genes are TRBV6-6 and TRBJ2-1; possible D gene TRBD1, 5 bases. V shed 6 bases and J shed 3 bases, with 15 bases lying between them. This CDR3 has 15 residues. Germline V gene lookup returns CDR1 MNHNY and CDR2 SVGAGI (reference sequence).

The J gene is TRBJ1-1, the V gene TRBV6-5, with D hard to call. CDR3 length: 15 residues. V lost 2 bases to trimming and J lost 0 bases, with 10 bases between them. Looked up from germline, CDR1 is MNHEY and CDR2 is SVGAGI. CDR3 amino acids: CASSYRENLNTEAFF. In DNA, the CDR3 is TGTGCCAGCAGTTACCGGGAGAACTTGAACACTGAAGCTTTCTTT.

The CDR3 spells CASSWTRTDTQYF. The CDR3 DNA is TGTGCCAGCAGCTGGACTCGCACAGATACGCAGTATTTT. The V and J genes are TRBV11-3 and TRBJ2-3; D possibly corresponds to TRBD2 (5 bases). This CDR3 has 13 residues. V lost 4 bases and J lost 1, with 6 bases in between. CDR1 SGHNT and CDR2 YENEEA come from the germline V gene.

This clone was recorded once. This chain joins TRBV5-6 and TRBJ1-2, with TRBD1 identical over 10 bases. Per germline, CDR1 SGHDT and CDR2 YYEEEE. CDR3 length: 15 residues. V lost 3 bases and J lost 6; bases outside the gene matches: 8. The CDR3 DNA reads as TGTGCCAGCAGCTCGGCGGACAGGGGGGGCCATGGCTACACCTTC. Translated: CASSSADRGGHGYTF.

The rearrangement uses TRBV2 and TRBJ2-2; 8 bases map to TRBD1. The CDR3 has 16 residues. J lost 4 bases, V lost 5 bases, and 9 bases had no gene match. Germline V lookup: CDR1 SNHLY, CDR2 FYNNEI. CDR3 amino acids: CASSYGQGASTGELFF. In DNA form, the CDR3 reads TGTGCCAGCAGTTATGGACAGGGTGCTAGCACCGGGGAGCTGTTTTTT.

The V call is TRBV28, the J call TRBJ1-5; D is uncertain. The CDR3 is made up of 13 amino acids. Germline CDR1 MDHEN, CDR2 SYDVKM. The ends were cut back, 6 bases at V and 9 bases at J, with 15 bases in the middle. CDR3 sequence (DNA): TGTGCCAGCAGAGACACGGGCATACGGCCCCAGCATTTT. It is translated as CASRDTGIRPQHF. Full variable domain (remainder filled in from reference TRBV28 and TRBJ1-5): DVKVTQSSRYLVKRTGEKVFLECVQDMDHENMFWYRQDPGLGLRLIYFSYDVKMKEKGDIPEGYSVSREKKERFSLILESASTNQTSMYLCASRDTGIRPQHFGDGTRLSIL.

The chain combines TRBV5-1 with TRBJ2-3; D is perhaps TRBD1 (6 bases). Trimming left V 3 bases short and J 1 base short, with 9 bases between. Germline V gives CDR1 SGHRS, CDR2 YFSETQ. The CDR3 sequence is 14 residues long. Here the CDR3 reads CASSYRQGTDTQYF. The DNA for the CDR3 is TGCGCCAGCAGCTATAGACAGGGCACAGATACGCAGTATTTT.

The V and J genes are TRBV9 and TRBJ2-1, with 13 bases that match TRBD2. Trimming removed 0 bases from V and 7 bases from J; junction bases left unmatched: 4. The CDR3 extends over 16 amino acids. CDR1 is SGDLS, CDR2 YYNGEE, per germline. The CDR3 DNA reads TGTGCCAGCAGCGTAGCCGGACTAGCGGGAGTAAATGAGCAGTTCTTC. Translation gives CASSVAGLAGVNEQFF.

The chain couples TRBV6-6 to TRBJ2-7; unclear D gene. This CDR3 contains 16 residues. The V end was cut by 0 bases, the J end by 0 bases, with 12 bases between. Germline CDR1 MNHNY, CDR2 SVGAGI (reference sequence). The CDR3 spells CASSYSRQLSSYEQYF. The CDR3 coding sequence is TGTGCCAGCAGTTACTCGCGTCAGCTTAGCTCCTACGAGCAGTACTTC.

V is TRBV4-1 and J is TRBJ2-2; D not certain. CDR3 length: 12 amino acids. Germline loops: CDR1 MGHRA, CDR2 YSYEKL. Trimming left V 1 base short and J 8 bases short, with 5 bases between. CDR3 bases: TGCGCCAGCAGCCAAGTGAAGGGGGAGCTGTTTTTT. Residues: CASSQVKGELFF.

V is TRBV11-3 and J is TRBJ2-3, with unresolved D. In germline, CDR1 is SGHNT, CDR2 YENEEA. The CDR3 consists of 13 residues. V lost 4 bases and J 4 bases, leaving 9 bases between the germline ends. The CDR3 DNA follows: TGTGCCAGCAGCTCCCCTTCGGCAGATACGCAGTATTTT. It encodes CASSSPSADTQYF. The entire variable domain, with the rest obtained from reference TRBV11-3 and TRBJ2-3, is as follows: EAGVVQSPRYKIIEKKQPVAFWCNPISGHNTLYWYLQNLGQGPELLIRYENEEAVDDSQLPKDRFSAERLKGVDSTLKIQPAELGDSAVYLCASSSPSADTQYFGPGTRLTVL.

This chain uses TRBV27 with TRBJ1-2, with TRBD1 identical over 11 bases. CDR1 and CDR2 (germline): MNHEY, SMNVEV (reference sequence). Unmatched junction bases numbered 9, after V lost 5 bases and J lost 7 bases. The CDR3 extends over 15 amino acids. CDR3 region: CASSPRTGGAVGYTF. In nucleotides, the CDR3 is TGTGCCAGCAGTCCAAGGACAGGGGGCGCGGTTGGCTACACCTTC.

This chain connects TRBV11-2 to TRBJ2-5, with D perhaps TRBD2 (5 bases). With 5 bases removed from V and 6 bases from J, the gap between germline ends came to 16 bases. The germline V gene has CDR1 SGHAT and CDR2 FQNNGV. This CDR3 has 14 residues. CDR3 coding DNA: TGTGCCAGCAGCCGAACGGGGAGTTGGAAGACCCAGTACTTC. It translates to CASSRTGSWKTQYF.

A word on this clone: The sample contains more than one DNA sequence encoding this CDR3. The V call is TRBV2, the J call TRBJ1-5; no definite D call. This CDR3 is built from 13 residues. Trimming removed 3 bases at V and 6 bases at J, with 9 bases between. Per germline, CDR1 SNHLY and CDR2 FYNNEI. CDR3 loop: CASSDEGGQPQHF. The DNA of the CDR3 is TGTGCCAGCAGTGATGAGGGAGGTCAGCCCCAGCATTTT.

In its sample, this clone was seen once. The rearrangement uses TRBV27 and TRBJ2-5; 11 bases map to TRBD2. The CDR3 consists of 14 residues. V was clipped by 7 bases and J by 5 bases; unmatched bases: 6. Per germline, CDR1 MNHEY and CDR2 SMNVEV (reference sequence). DNA of the CDR3: TGTGCCAGCATGAGGTTAGCGGGGGGGGAGACCCAGTACTTC. Its translation is CASMRLAGGETQYF.

The chain couples TRBV7-2 to TRBJ2-1, with 10 bases matching TRBD2. The CDR3 covers 16 residues. In germline, CDR1 is SGHTA, CDR2 FQGNSA. Trimming at V came to 1 base and at J to 5 bases, leaving 5 bases not matched to a gene. The CDR3 loop is CASSLVALAGNNEQFF. CDR3 coding DNA: TGTGCCAGCAGCTTAGTTGCACTAGCGGGAAACAATGAGCAGTTCTTC.

CDR3 DNA sequence: TGTGCCAGCAGCCCCGAAAGGGGAGCTTACAATGAGCAGTTCTTC. Translated, it gives CASSPERGAYNEQFF. This sequence joins TRBV6-5 and TRBJ2-1, with D tentatively TRBD1 or TRBD2 (5 bases each). V shed 6 bases and J shed 4 bases, with 16 bases lying between them. CDR3 length: 15 amino acids. From germline, CDR1 is MNHEY and CDR2 SVGAGI.

This chain uses TRBV25-1 with TRBJ2-7, with TRBD1 matching 7 bases. CDR3 length: 16 amino acids. V was pared by 4 bases and J by 1 base, with 10 bases of the junction left unmatched. The germline V gene encodes CDR1 MGHDK and CDR2 SYGVNS. CDR3 residues: CASSVDPRDSSYEQYF. In DNA form, the CDR3 reads TGTGCCAGCAGTGTCGATCCAAGGGACAGTTCCTACGAGCAGTACTTC.

This chain uses TRBV28 with TRBJ2-1, with 9 bases aligning to TRBD1. Germline CDR1 reads MDHEN; CDR2 reads SYDVKM. The J segment lost 5 bases and the V segment lost 7 bases, leaving 9 bases of the junction unmatched. The CDR3 extends over 15 amino acids. The CDR3 coding sequence is TGTGCCAGCACTACCCGGAGACAGGGGGACAATGAGCAGTTCTTC. Translated, it gives CASTTRRQGDNEQFF.

The chain uses TRBV28 and TRBJ1-6; D uncertain. The CDR3 is 15 amino acids. The germline V and J ends were trimmed by 5 bases and 5 bases, with 13 bases remaining between them. Germline-derived CDR1 and CDR2 are MDHEN and SYDVKM. CDR3 loop: CASSTGVLDNSPLHF. CDR3 nucleotide sequence: TGTGCCAGCAGTACCGGGGTTCTCGATAATTCACCCCTCCACTTT.

The J gene is TRBJ2-3, the V gene TRBV6-4; D is ambiguous. CDR1 MRHNA and CDR2 SNTAGT come from the germline V gene. V lost 6 bases and J lost 10, with 17 bases in between. The CDR3 consists of 13 residues. CDR3 nucleotides: TGTGCCAGCAGCGAAGCTACCCTAGGCGCGCAGTATTTT. Translation gives CASSEATLGAQYF.

This sequence joins TRBV10-3 and TRBJ1-2, with 9 bases fitting TRBD1. Germline V gene data show CDR1 as ENHRY and CDR2 as SYGVKD. Trimming cost V 2 bases and J 0 bases; bases outside gene matches: 4. CDR3 length: 16 amino acids. The CDR3 nucleotides are TGTGCCATCAGTGAGGGACAGGGGCAAGCTAACTATGGCTACACCTTC. It codes for CAISEGQGQANYGYTF.

The chain employs TRBV5-1 and TRBJ2-3, with D possibly TRBD1 on 5 matching bases. Trimming took 0 bases from V and 3 from J, leaving 14 bases between them. This CDR3 spans 16 amino acids. Germline-derived CDR1 and CDR2 are SGHRS and YFSETQ. As DNA, the CDR3 is TGCGCCAGCAGCTTGGGTGGGGCTGTAGTGACAGATACGCAGTATTTT. This sequence encodes CASSLGGAVVTDTQYF.

The V gene is TRBV10-3, the J gene TRBJ2-2; a possible D gene is TRBD1 (5 bases). The germline V and J ends were trimmed by 0 bases and 1 base, with 9 bases remaining between them. The CDR3 length is 16 residues. Germline V CDR1 and CDR2: ENHRY, SYGVKD. The CDR3 bases are TGTGCCATCAGTGAGTCAAGGACACAGAACACCGGGGAGCTGTTTTTT. Translated: CAISESRTQNTGELFF.